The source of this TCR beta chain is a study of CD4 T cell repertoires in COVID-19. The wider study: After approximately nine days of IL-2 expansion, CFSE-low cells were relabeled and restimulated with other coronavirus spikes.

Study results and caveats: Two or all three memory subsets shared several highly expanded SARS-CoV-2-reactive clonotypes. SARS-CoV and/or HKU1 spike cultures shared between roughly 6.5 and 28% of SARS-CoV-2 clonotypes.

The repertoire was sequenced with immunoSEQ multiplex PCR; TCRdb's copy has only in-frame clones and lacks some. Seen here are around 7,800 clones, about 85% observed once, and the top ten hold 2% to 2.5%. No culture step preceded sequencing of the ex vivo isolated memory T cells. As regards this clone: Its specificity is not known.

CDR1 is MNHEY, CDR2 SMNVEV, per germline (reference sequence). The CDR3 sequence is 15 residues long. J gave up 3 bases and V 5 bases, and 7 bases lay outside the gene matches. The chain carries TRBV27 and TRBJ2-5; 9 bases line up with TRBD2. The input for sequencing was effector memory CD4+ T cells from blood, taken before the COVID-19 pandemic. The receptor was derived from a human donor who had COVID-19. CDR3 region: CASSGAGGWEETQYF. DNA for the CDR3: TGTGCCAGCAGTGGGGCGGGAGGGTGGGAAGAGACCCAGTACTTC.